This TCR beta chain was found in a study of shared clonotypes between healthy human individuals. Across the whole study: Donors consisted of a couple of women and three men between 18 and 49. Three plates each covered CD4 naive and memory; CD8 naive two, CD8 memory one.

The genomic DNA of each subset was split evenly across several immunoSEQ plates. Assay: immunoSEQ multiplex PCR; the TCRdb copy retains only in-frame clones and omits some. This table has about 1.1 million clones, 78% appearing once. The germline V gene encodes CDR1 MRHNA and CDR2 SNTAGT. This CDR3 has 13 residues. Trimming pared 4 bases from V and 1 base from J, leaving 7 bases between. Sequences were obtained from memory CD4+ T cells from PBMCs. The sample's subset: CD45RA-negative fraction. V usage is TRBV6-4 and J usage is TRBJ1-1; no firm D call. The TCR was taken from a man between 18 and 29 years old in good health. Some clones in this sample may be carry-over from other donors' samples. CDR3 DNA sequence: TGTGCCAGCAGTGTCTACGAGAACACTGAAGCTTTCTTT. Translating it yields CASSVYENTEAFF.